The 14 T cell receptor beta chains given below trace back to one sample, sequenced in a study of T-cell memory formation after mild COVID-19. TCRdb itself ran the 5' RACE reads through MiXCR, one entry per CDR3 protein. The sample includes around 310,000 distinct CDR3 sequences, less than 20% seen only once; the top ten take approximately 20%. Sequenced sample: PBMCs or a T cell subset sorted from them (not recorded which). All receptors derive from a man aged 18 to 29 who had mild COVID-19 (a few samples of this study predate the infection). Cell type and time point are not known.

This clonotype has more than one count but fewer than ten. The chain uses TRBV5-1 and TRBJ2-2; 8 bases match TRBD2. J gave up 3 bases and V 4 bases, and 5 bases lay outside the gene matches. CDR3 size: 15 residues. Per the germline V gene, CDR1 is SGHRS and CDR2 is YFSETQ. The CDR3 DNA reads as TGCGCCAGCAGCCAACCGGGACTAGACACCGGGGAGCTGTTTTTT. It yields the protein CASSQPGLDTGELFF.

The chain couples TRBV12-5 to TRBJ2-2; D is unclear. The CDR3 extends over 15 amino acids. CDR1 is LGHNT and CDR2 is FRNRAP in the germline V gene. Between the trimmed V and J ends, which lost 5 bases and 3 bases, there was a span of 13 bases. CDR3 DNA: TGTGCTAGTGGTCCCAATGGGGAATACACCGGGGAGCTGTTTTTT. Amino acid sequence: CASGPNGEYTGELFF.

This clonotype was found a few times. The rearrangement uses TRBV6-2 or TRBV6-3 and TRBJ2-5, with D uncertain. The CDR3 length is 14 residues. CDR1 and CDR2 from the germline V gene are MNHEY and SVGEGT. V was trimmed by 6 bases and J by 2 bases, leaving 13 bases between them. Here the CDR3 reads CASSPPGVQETQYF. The CDR3 DNA is TGTGCCAGCAGCCCTCCTGGGGTACAAGAGACCCAGTACTTC.

This rearrangement joins TRBV29-1 to TRBJ2-7; D may be TRBD1 (6 bases). CDR3 length equals 14 residues. Trimming pared 2 bases from V and 5 bases from J, leaving 16 bases between. Germline CDR1 reads SQVTM; CDR2 reads ANQGSEA. The CDR3 DNA reads TGCAGCGTTGAAATAAAAACAGGGTCCCACGAGCAGTACTTC. Protein product: CSVEIKTGSHEQYF.

The chain combines TRBV6-4 with TRBJ2-1; D tentatively fits TRBD1 or TRBD2 (5 bases each). The length of the CDR3 is 15 residues. Germline-derived CDR1 and CDR2 are MRHNA and SNTAGT. V dropped 4 bases and J dropped 2 bases, with 12 bases sitting between them. The CDR3 bases are TGTGCCAGCAGTGGGGGGATAGGCCCCTACAATGAGCAGTTCTTC. This translates into CASSGGIGPYNEQFF.

The table lists this clonotype with a few counts. The rearrangement links TRBV11-2 to TRBJ2-1, with D perhaps being TRBD1 or TRBD2 (5 bases each). Per the germline V gene, CDR1 is SGHAT and CDR2 is FQNNGV. The V end was cut by 1 base, the J end by 9 bases, with 7 bases between. The CDR3 spans 12 residues. CDR3 residues: CASSLGDGEQFF. The CDR3 DNA is TGTGCCAGCAGCTTAGGGGACGGTGAGCAGTTCTTC.

The chain combines TRBV11-2 with TRBJ2-7, with TRBD1 as a possible D gene (6 bases). CDR1 and CDR2 (germline): SGHAT, FQNNGV. The germline V and J ends were trimmed by 3 bases and 3 bases, with 15 bases remaining between them. This CDR3 is 15 amino acids long. The CDR3 DNA follows: TGTGCCAGCAGCTTTAGGGGGTCCCCAAACTACGAGCAGTACGTC. Protein product: CASSFRGSPNYEQYV.

In its sample, this clonotype was seen a few times. The chain carries TRBV7-2 and TRBJ2-7, with D uncertain. Trimming took off 0 bases at V and 6 bases at J, with 12 bases between the two ends. The V gene's germline CDR1 is SGHTA and CDR2 FQGNSA. The CDR3 totals 14 residues. CDR3 coding DNA: TGTGCCAGCAGCTTAGCGAGTTCTAGTGGCGAGCAGTACGTC. Translation gives CASSLASSSGEQYV.

This clonotype was picked up many times. V and J are TRBV5-5 and TRBJ2-3, with 7 bases lining up with TRBD1. V lost 4 bases, J lost 2 bases, and 7 bases stayed unmatched. From germline, CDR1 is SGHKS and CDR2 YYEKEE (reference sequence). The CDR3 runs to 15 residues. The CDR3 region has the DNA TGTGCCAGCAGCCAACGGGACAGATACACAGATACGCAGTATTTT. Translated, it gives CASSQRDRYTDTQYF.

This clonotype came up a few times. The chain joins TRBV7-2 to TRBJ2-1; a possible D gene is TRBD1 (5 bases). In germline, CDR1 is SGHTA, CDR2 FQGNSA. This CDR3 contains 13 residues. V dropped 4 bases and J dropped 4 bases, with 8 bases sitting between them. The CDR3 sequence: CASSSGHYNEQFF. The CDR3 DNA is TGTGCCAGCAGCTCCGGACATTACAATGAGCAGTTCTTC.

This clonotype was picked up a small number of times. The chain joins TRBV5-1 to TRBJ2-5; 8 nucleotides line up with TRBD1. The V gene's germline CDR1 is SGHRS and CDR2 YFSETQ. V trimming: 3 bases; J trimming: 6 bases; junction bases outside the gene matches: 7. This CDR3 is built from 14 residues. CDR3 protein: CASSSSTGEKTQYF. CDR3 nucleotides: TGCGCCAGCAGCTCCTCGACAGGGGAAAAGACCCAGTACTTC.

The genes are TRBV19 and TRBJ2-7; no reliable D call. Germline V lookup: CDR1 LNHDA, CDR2 SQIVND (reference sequence). V was cut by 4 bases and J by 3 bases, with 13 bases left in between. The length of the CDR3 is 14 residues. The CDR3 is CASSTAGFGYEQYF. DNA for the CDR3: TGTGCCAGTAGTACCGCCGGGTTCGGCTACGAGCAGTACTTC.

The chain combines TRBV5-4 with TRBJ2-2; 7 nucleotides align to TRBD2. The germline V gene has CDR1 SGHNT and CDR2 YYREEE (reference sequence). The trim removed 3 bases at V and 2 bases at J, leaving 10 bases unmatched. This CDR3 region has 17 residues. The CDR3 region is CASSSGGLAANTGELFF. The CDR3 nucleotides read TGTGCCAGCAGCTCCGGGGGGTTGGCAGCCAACACCGGGGAGCTGTTTTTT.

The chain couples TRBV7-2 to TRBJ1-4; 7 nucleotides agree with TRBD1. Germline CDR1 and CDR2: SGHTA and FQGNSA. This CDR3 region has 14 residues. J gave up 5 bases and V 5 bases, and 5 bases lay outside the gene matches. DNA of the CDR3: TGTGCCAGCAGCAGACAGGGTCTGAATGAAAAACTGTTTTTT. Translating gives CASSRQGLNEKLFF.